This TCR beta chain was sequenced for a study of blood T cell repertoires in COVID-19. Overall study: Whether acute or convalescent, the COVID-19 samples came from the United States, Italy and Spain. In each case, the material was cDNA or gDNA derived from T cells, B-cell-depleted T cells, or PBMCs.

The J segment lost 5 bases and the V segment lost 3 bases, leaving 2 bases of the junction unmatched. CDR3 size: 13 residues. Germline CDR1 and CDR2: LNHDA and SQIVND (reference sequence). As originally analysed: How many nucleated cells were present was estimated from reference gene primer amplification. Clones were read by immunoSEQ multiplex PCR, and TCRdb kept only the in-frame ones, dropping some. V and J calls and clone size are as listed in that table; D and trimming were resolved from the DNA. The sample records about 140,000 clones, about 88% being singletons. Patients at the Seattle site were enrolled during active infection and followed longitudinally.

The origin of this receptor is a human donor with COVID-19, enrolled during active disease. The donor label of this sample is uncertain. The sequencing sample was made of peripheral blood. The gene calls are TRBV19 and TRBJ2-3, with 7 bases fitting TRBD2. Written as DNA, the CDR3 is TGTGCCAGTAGTATCCCTAGCGGAGATACGCAGTATTTT. This sequence encodes CASSIPSGDTQYF.